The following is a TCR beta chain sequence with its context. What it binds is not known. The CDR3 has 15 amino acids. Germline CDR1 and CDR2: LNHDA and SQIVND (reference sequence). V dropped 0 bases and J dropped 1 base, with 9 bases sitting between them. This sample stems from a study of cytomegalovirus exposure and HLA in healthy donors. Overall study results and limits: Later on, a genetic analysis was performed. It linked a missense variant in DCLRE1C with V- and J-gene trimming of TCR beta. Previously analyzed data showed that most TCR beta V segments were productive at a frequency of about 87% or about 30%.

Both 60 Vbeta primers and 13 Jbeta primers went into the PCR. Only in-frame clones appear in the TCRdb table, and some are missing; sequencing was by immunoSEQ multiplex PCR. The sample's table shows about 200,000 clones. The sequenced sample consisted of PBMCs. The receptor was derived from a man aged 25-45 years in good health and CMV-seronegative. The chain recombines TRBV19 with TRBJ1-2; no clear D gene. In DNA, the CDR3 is TGTGCCAGTAGTATAGAGATCGCCGGTAACTATGGCTACACCTTC. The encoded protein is CASSIEIAGNYGYTF. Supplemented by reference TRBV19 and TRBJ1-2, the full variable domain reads DGGITQSPKYLFRKEGQNVTLSCEQNLNHDAMYWYRQDPGQGLRLIYYSQIVNDFQKGDIAEGYSVSREKKESFPLTVTSAQKNPTAFYLCASSIEIAGNYGYTFGSGTRLTVV.